A single sample gave rise to the 23 T cell receptor beta chains below, sequenced in a study of Tregs in tolerant kidney transplant recipients. These receptors have no identified antigens. Recipient PBMCs carried a CFSE label and met irradiated graft donor PBMCs for approximately 6 days before FACS sorting. The data were produced by immunoSEQ multiplex PCR, yet TCRdb's version contains in-frame clones alone and is incomplete. The record lists about 2,000 clones, of which the ten most abundant hold over 15%. The specimen was CD4+ T cells from blood cultured with allogeneic cells, collected before the transplant. The source of these receptors is a human patient who received a combined kidney and bone marrow transplant.

Judged by frequency, this clone is medium-sized. The sequenced fragment ends 3 residues before the CDR3 boundary, so the rest is inferred from the germline J gene. V is TRBV6-2 or TRBV6-3 and J is TRBJ2-3; D may be TRBD1 (7 bases). CDR3 size: 16 residues. The V gene's germline CDR1 is MNHEY and CDR2 SVGEGT. Trimming left V 7 bases short and J 3 bases short, with 20 bases between. CDR3 sequence: CASTTGGGAKTDTQYF. Partial CDR3 DNA: TGTGCCAGCACTACCGGAGGGGGCGCGAAGACAGATACG.

Worth noting for this clone: The read halts 3 residues ahead of the CDR3 end, with the missing end drawn from the germline J gene. This chain uses TRBV4-2 with TRBJ2-2; no clear D gene. The V and J ends lost 1 base and 4 bases respectively, with 4 bases between them. The germline gives CDR1 LGHNA, CDR2 YNFKEQ. CDR3 size: 13 residues. Incomplete CDR3 DNA: TGTGCCAGCAGCCAAGGCAGCACCGGGGAG. Translating it yields CASSQGSTGE. The full CDR3 protein reads CASSQGSTGELFF.

As concerns this clone: The CDR3 end falls 3 residues outside the read, so it is completed with the germline J gene. The chain couples TRBV2 to TRBJ1-2, with a tentative D call TRBD1 (5 bases). The CDR3 sequence is 16 residues long. Germline values: CDR1 SNHLY, CDR2 FYNNEI. The germline V and J ends were trimmed by 6 bases and 6 bases, with 23 bases remaining between them. The sequenced part of the CDR3 DNA is TGTGCCAGCAGGAAAACCACGACAGAGACTGCCAATGGC. Translated, it gives CASRKTTTETANG. The CDR3 in full is CASRKTTTETANGYTF.

This clone is deemed medium-sized by its frequency. The sequence runs out 3 residues before the end of the CDR3; the remainder is reconstructed from the germline J gene. The genes are TRBV29-1 and TRBJ2-1, with 10 bases aligning to TRBD2. J gave up 3 bases and V 6 bases, and 8 bases lay outside the gene matches. CDR3 length equals 15 residues. Germline loops: CDR1 SQVTM, CDR2 ANQGSEA. The covered CDR3 bases are TGCAGCGTGGCCCCTAGCGGGGGTTTCTACAATGAG. Translation gives CSVAPSGGFYNE. The full CDR3 protein reads CSVAPSGGFYNEQFF.

Frequency places this clone as medium-sized. The DNA ends 3 residues before the CDR3 does, and the rest of the CDR3 is filled in from the germline J gene. This rearrangement joins TRBV30 to TRBJ1-2; D unresolved. CDR3 size: 12 residues. The V end lost 4 bases, the J end lost 7 bases, and 13 bases lay between the germline ends. In germline, CDR1 is GTSNPN, CDR2 SVGIG (reference sequence). Partial CDR3 DNA: TGTGCCTGGATTGGTACAGTCACTGGC. The encoded protein is CAWIGTVTG. The whole CDR3 region reads CAWIGTVTGYTF.

On this clone itself: The read stops 3 residues short of the end of the CDR3; the missing end is completed from the germline J gene. This rearrangement joins TRBV5-4 to TRBJ1-5, with D uncertain. This CDR3 comprises 14 residues. The ends were cut back, 1 base at V and 0 bases at J, with 5 bases in the middle. In germline, CDR1 is SGHNT, CDR2 YYREEE (reference sequence). CDR3 DNA (partial): TGTGCCAGCAGCTTGACTCCTAGCAATCAGCCC. It codes for CASSLTPSNQP. The entire CDR3 protein reads CASSLTPSNQPQHF.

As for this clone: Read coverage stops 3 residues before the CDR3 terminus; the germline J gene supplies the remainder. V usage is TRBV5-8 and J usage is TRBJ2-2, with TRBD1 identical over 7 bases. In germline, CDR1 is SGHTS, CDR2 YDEGEE. CDR3 length: 13 residues. Trimming removed 5 bases from V and 4 bases from J; junction bases left unmatched: 2. Here the CDR3 reads CASRGTVTGELFF. The covered CDR3 bases are TGTGCCAGCAGAGGGACAGTCACCGGGGAG. Drawing the rest from reference TRBV5-8 and TRBJ2-2, the complete variable domain is EAGVTQSPTHLIKTRGQQATLRCSPISGHTSVYWYQQALGLGLQFLLWYDEGEERNRGNFPPRFSGRQFPNYSSELNVNALELEDSALYLCASRGTVTGELFFGEGSRLTVL.

About this clone: The read stops 3 residues short of the end of the CDR3; the missing end is completed from the germline J gene. V gene TRBV9 combines with J gene TRBJ2-3; D may be TRBD2 (5 bases). CDR3 length: 17 amino acids. With 4 bases removed from V and 4 bases from J, the gap between germline ends came to 22 bases. Germline V gene lookup returns CDR1 SGDLS and CDR2 YYNGEE. The part of the CDR3 DNA that was read is TGTGCCAGCAGCCCCCACCTACTAGGGAGACGATCAGATACG. It codes for CASSPHLLGRRSDT. The full CDR3 protein reads CASSPHLLGRRSDTQYF.

In regard to this clone: The read is 3 residues too short to cover the CDR3 end, so that end is filled in from the germline J gene. The chain has TRBV5-1 and TRBJ2-1; perhaps TRBD1 as D (6 bases). Germline CDR1 is SGHRS and CDR2 is YFSETQ. V lost 0 bases and J 0 bases, leaving 7 bases between the germline ends. The length of the CDR3 is 15 residues. CDR3 bases read: TGCGCCAGCAGCTTGGGGACAGCCTCCTACAATGAG. Amino acid sequence: CASSLGTASYNE. Given in full, the CDR3 is CASSLGTASYNEQFF.

A note on this clone: The sequenced fragment ends 3 residues before the CDR3 boundary, so the rest is inferred from the germline J gene. This chain joins TRBV7-9 and TRBJ2-3; no definite D call. This CDR3 is built from 12 residues. V lost 1 base to trimming and J lost 6 bases, with 5 bases between them. The V gene's germline CDR1 is SEHNR and CDR2 FQNEAQ (reference sequence). CDR3 DNA (partial): TGTGCCAGCAGCTTAGTCGGGGATACG. Translation gives CASSLVGDT. In full, the CDR3 is CASSLVGDTQYF.

According to its frequency, this clone is medium-sized. Read coverage stops 3 residues before the CDR3 terminus; the germline J gene supplies the remainder. This chain uses TRBV20-1 with TRBJ2-3, with 11 bases fitting TRBD2. The V segment lost 5 bases and the J segment 1 base; nucleotides outside the gene matches: 5. Germline V gives CDR1 DFQATT, CDR2 SNEGSKA (reference sequence). The CDR3 length is 15 residues. The DNA read from the CDR3 is TGCAGTGCTCCGGGACTAGCGGAAGGCACAGATACG. This gives the protein CSAPGLAEGTDT. The CDR3 reads in full as CSAPGLAEGTDTQYF.

This clone ranks as large in terms of frequency. The CDR3 is cut off 3 residues early in the read; its end comes from the germline J gene. The chain carries TRBV4-2 and TRBJ2-3, with 8 bases identical to TRBD2. Germline V CDR1 and CDR2: LGHNA, YNFKEQ. With V trimmed by 4 bases and J by 2 bases, 11 bases remained unmatched. This CDR3 region has 17 residues. The covered CDR3 bases are TGTGCCAGCAGCCCCGCTCGCGGGGGGCTCGACACAGATACG. This sequence encodes CASSPARGGLDTDT. The full CDR3 protein is CASSPARGGLDTDTQYF.

A word on this clone: Read data end 3 residues before the CDR3 end; the end is taken from the germline J gene. V usage is TRBV7-2 and J usage is TRBJ2-5; 7 positions agree with TRBD2. This CDR3 spans 15 amino acids. The V gene end was trimmed by 1 base and the J gene end by 4 bases; junction bases not matched to a gene: 6. CDR1 SGHTA and CDR2 FQGNSA come from the germline V gene. The CDR3 sequence: CASSLGGSGGETQYF. CDR3 DNA (partial): TGTGCCAGCAGCTTAGGAGGTTCGGGGGGAGAGACC.

Details on this clone: With the read ending 3 residues before the CDR3 end, the germline J gene is used to fill in that end. The chain combines TRBV20-1 with TRBJ2-5; 8 bases agree with TRBD2. The V gene end was trimmed by 6 bases and the J gene end by 4 bases; junction bases not matched to a gene: 13. CDR1 DFQATT and CDR2 SNEGSKA come from the germline V gene (reference sequence). This CDR3 comprises 15 residues. This CDR3 reads CSATLEAGVRETQYF. The covered CDR3 bases are TGCAGTGCCACCCTAGAAGCGGGAGTTAGAGAGACC.

Worth noting for this clone: Coverage ceases 3 residues before the CDR3 finishes, and the germline J gene fills in the end. The chain couples TRBV7-9 to TRBJ2-1; D tentatively fits TRBD1 or TRBD2 (5 bases each). Looked up from germline, CDR1 is SEHNR and CDR2 is FQNEAQ (reference sequence). Trimming stripped 10 bases from V and 0 bases from J, with 13 bases between. The CDR3 has 14 residues. The covered CDR3 bases are TGTGCCACCCTCCCAGGGAGCTCCTACAATGAG. Its protein product is CATLPGSSYNE. In full, the CDR3 reads CATLPGSSYNEQFF.

To note about this clone: Sequencing ends 3 residues short of the CDR3 end; the germline J gene provides the rest. V gene TRBV20-1 combines with J gene TRBJ2-3; 12 bases fit TRBD2. CDR3 length equals 16 residues. J gave up 4 bases and V 1 base, and 6 bases lay outside the gene matches. Germline assignment: CDR1 DFQATT and CDR2 SNEGSKA (reference sequence). CDR3 DNA, as far as it was read: TGCAGTGCTAGAGGGGGACTAGCGGGCGGGCCAGATACG. Amino acids: CSARGGLAGGPDT. The full CDR3 is CSARGGLAGGPDTQYF.

By frequency, this clone is medium-sized (0.01 to 0.1%). From the germline J gene comes the end of the CDR3, since the read stops 3 residues before it. This chain uses TRBV20-1 with TRBJ2-2; a possible D gene is TRBD1 (5 bases). Germline CDR1 and CDR2: DFQATT and SNEGSKA (reference sequence). Trimming shortened V by 2 bases and J by 4 bases, and 11 bases separated the two germline ends. This CDR3 spans 14 amino acids. CDR3 sequence: CSARTAGSTGELFF. The part of the CDR3 DNA that was read is TGCAGTGCTAGAACTGCAGGGTCCACCGGGGAG.

Comments on this clone: Read data end 3 residues before the CDR3 end; the end is taken from the germline J gene. The V gene is TRBV7-8, the J gene TRBJ2-7; 12 bases are a match to TRBD2. J lost 2 bases, V lost 1 base, and 6 bases had no gene match. The CDR3 is made up of 17 amino acids. Germline CDR1 reads SGHVS; CDR2 reads FQNEAQ. The CDR3 bases that were read are TGTGCCAGCAGCTTAGGGGGACTAGCGGGCGCTACCTACGAG. It specifies CASSLGGLAGATYE. In full, the CDR3 is CASSLGGLAGATYEQYF.

Considering frequency, this clone is medium-sized. Read data end 3 residues before the CDR3 end; the end is taken from the germline J gene. V gene TRBV18 combines with J gene TRBJ1-4; 7 nucleotides line up with TRBD1. Germline loops: CDR1 KGHSH, CDR2 LQKENI. The CDR3 is 15 amino acids. Trimming removed 3 bases from V and 3 bases from J; junction bases left unmatched: 4. The CDR3 region is CASSPSGTANEKLFF. CDR3 DNA, as far as it was read: TGTGCCAGCTCACCCTCCGGGACAGCTAATGAAAAA.

This clone is labeled medium-sized based on frequency. The CDR3 is cut off 3 residues early in the read; its end comes from the germline J gene. The chain combines TRBV4-1 with TRBJ1-5; D not certain. Trimming cost V 0 bases and J 7 bases, with 10 bases left between them. The V gene's germline CDR1 is MGHRA and CDR2 YSYEKL. The CDR3 covers 14 residues. The sequenced CDR3 bases are TGCGCCAGCAGCCAAGAAACGGTCAGGCAGCCC. Its translation: CASSQETVRQP. The whole CDR3 protein is CASSQETVRQPQHF.

Frequency places this clone as medium-sized (0.01 to 0.1%). This CDR3 is CASSFGTSGIHWDTQYF. The sequenced CDR3 bases are TGCGCCAGCAGCTTTGGGACTAGCGGGATACATTGGGATACG. This sequence joins TRBV5-1 and TRBJ2-3; the match to TRBD2 covers 13 bases. The read gets to within 3 residues of the CDR3 end, and the germline J gene fills in the rest. Germline V gene data show CDR1 as SGHRS and CDR2 as YFSETQ. CDR3 length: 17 residues. The junction had 9 bases not matched to a gene; V was cut back by 2 bases and J by 6 bases. The full variable domain, in which reference TRBV5-1 and TRBJ2-3 provide the parts outside the CDR3, is KAGVTQTPRYLIKTRGQQVTLSCSPISGHRSVSWYQQTPGQGLQFLFEYFSETQRNKGNFPGRFSGRQFSNSRSEMNVSTLELGDSALYLCASSFGTSGIHWDTQYFGPGTRLTVL.

This clone registers medium-sized (0.01 to 0.1%) by frequency. The read terminates 3 residues before the CDR3 end, so the remaining end is supplied by the germline J gene. This sequence joins TRBV5-1 and TRBJ2-6; the D gene is possibly TRBD1 (7 bases). Germline values: CDR1 SGHRS, CDR2 YFSETQ. Between the trimmed V and J ends, which lost 4 bases and 1 base, there was a span of 18 bases. The CDR3 runs to 18 residues. The CDR3 bases that were read are TGCGCCAGCAGCATGGAAACAGGGGAGGTTTCTGGGGCCAACGTC. Its protein product is CASSMETGEVSGANV. The entire CDR3 is CASSMETGEVSGANVLTF.

As for this clone: Read data end 3 residues before the CDR3 end; the end is taken from the germline J gene. The rearrangement joins TRBV20-1 to TRBJ2-1, with 8 bases lining up with TRBD2. Germline lookup yields CDR1 DFQATT and CDR2 SNEGSKA (reference sequence). J was trimmed by 4 bases and V by 7 bases; bases with no gene match: 6. This CDR3 contains 13 residues. Here the CDR3 reads CSVGTRGYNEQFF. The covered CDR3 bases are TGCAGTGTTGGGACTAGAGGGTACAATGAG.